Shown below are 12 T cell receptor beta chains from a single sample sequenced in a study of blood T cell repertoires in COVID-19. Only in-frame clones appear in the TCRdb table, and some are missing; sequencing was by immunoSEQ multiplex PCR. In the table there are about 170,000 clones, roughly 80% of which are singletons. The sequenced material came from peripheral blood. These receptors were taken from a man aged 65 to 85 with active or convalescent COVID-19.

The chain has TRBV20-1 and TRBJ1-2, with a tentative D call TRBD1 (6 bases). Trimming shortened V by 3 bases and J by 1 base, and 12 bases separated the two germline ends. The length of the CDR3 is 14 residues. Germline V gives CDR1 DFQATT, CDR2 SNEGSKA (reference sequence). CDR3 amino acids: CSASSGTYNYGYTF. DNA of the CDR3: TGCAGTGCTAGTTCCGGGACATATAACTATGGCTACACCTTC.

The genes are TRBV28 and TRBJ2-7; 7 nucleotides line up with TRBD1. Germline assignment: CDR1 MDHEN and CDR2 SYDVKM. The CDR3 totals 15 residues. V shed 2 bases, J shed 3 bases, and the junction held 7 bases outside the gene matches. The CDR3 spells CASSLTGASGYEQYF. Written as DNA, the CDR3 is TGTGCCAGCAGTTTAACAGGGGCCTCCGGCTACGAGCAGTACTTC.

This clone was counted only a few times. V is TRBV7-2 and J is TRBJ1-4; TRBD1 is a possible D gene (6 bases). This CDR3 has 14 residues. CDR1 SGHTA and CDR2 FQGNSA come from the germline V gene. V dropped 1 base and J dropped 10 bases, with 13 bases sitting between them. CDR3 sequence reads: CASSLEGPRGKLFF. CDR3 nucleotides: TGTGCCAGCAGCTTAGAGGGCCCCAGGGGAAAACTGTTTTTT.

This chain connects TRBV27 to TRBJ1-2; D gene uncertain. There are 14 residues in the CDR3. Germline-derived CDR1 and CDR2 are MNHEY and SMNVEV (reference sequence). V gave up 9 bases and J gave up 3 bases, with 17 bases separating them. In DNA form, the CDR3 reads TGTGCCAGTCGAACTTTGGAGGGCTACTATGGCTACACCTTC. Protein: CASRTLEGYYGYTF.

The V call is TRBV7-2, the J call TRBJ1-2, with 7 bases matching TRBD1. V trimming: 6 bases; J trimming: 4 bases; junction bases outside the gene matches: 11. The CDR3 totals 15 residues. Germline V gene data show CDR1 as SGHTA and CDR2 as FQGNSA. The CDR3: CASSPQQGLGYGYTF. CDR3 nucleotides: TGTGCCAGCAGTCCACAACAGGGGTTGGGCTATGGCTACACCTTC.

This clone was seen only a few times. CDR3 nucleotide sequence: TGTGCCAGCAGCTCACAGGGGGCCGGATTCCGCACTGAAGCTTTCTTT. Residues: CASSSQGAGFRTEAFF. This chain connects TRBV7-2 to TRBJ1-1; 9 nucleotides agree with TRBD1. The CDR3 has 16 residues. Germline V gene data show CDR1 as SGHTA and CDR2 as FQGNSA. V gave up 4 bases and J gave up 4 bases; unmatched junction bases: 10.

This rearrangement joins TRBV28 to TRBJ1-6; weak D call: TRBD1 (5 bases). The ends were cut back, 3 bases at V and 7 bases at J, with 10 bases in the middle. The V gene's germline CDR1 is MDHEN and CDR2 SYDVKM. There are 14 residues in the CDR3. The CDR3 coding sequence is TGTGCCAGCAGTTTGCCAGGGTGGAATTCACCCCTCCACTTT. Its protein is CASSLPGWNSPLHF.

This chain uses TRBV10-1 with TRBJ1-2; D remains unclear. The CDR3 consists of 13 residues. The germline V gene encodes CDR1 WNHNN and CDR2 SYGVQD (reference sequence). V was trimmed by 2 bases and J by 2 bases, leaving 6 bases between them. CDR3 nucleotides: TGCGCCAGCAGTGAGCGAGAGAACTATGGCTACACCTTC. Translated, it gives CASSERENYGYTF.

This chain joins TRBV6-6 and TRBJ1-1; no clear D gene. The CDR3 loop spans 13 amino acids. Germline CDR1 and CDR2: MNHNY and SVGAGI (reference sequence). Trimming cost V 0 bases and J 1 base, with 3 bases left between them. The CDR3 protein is CASSYSQNTEAFF. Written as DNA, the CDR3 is TGTGCCAGCAGTTACTCCCAGAACACTGAAGCTTTCTTT.

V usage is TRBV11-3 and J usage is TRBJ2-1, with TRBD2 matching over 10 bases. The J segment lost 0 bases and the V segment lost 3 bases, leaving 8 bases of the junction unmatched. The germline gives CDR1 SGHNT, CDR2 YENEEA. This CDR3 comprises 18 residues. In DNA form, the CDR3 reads TGTGCCAGCAGCTTGACCGGACTAGCGGTGAGCTCCTACAATGAGCAGTTCTTC. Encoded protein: CASSLTGLAVSSYNEQFF.

The CDR3 DNA reads as TGTGCCAGCAGTTCGGCAGGGGAAAAACTGTTTTTT. Translated, it gives CASSSAGEKLFF. The V call is TRBV7-8, the J call TRBJ1-4; D perhaps matches TRBD1 (5 bases). CDR1 is SGHVS, CDR2 FQNEAQ, per germline. CDR3 length: 12 amino acids. V was shortened by 6 bases and J by 8 bases, with 10 bases between the two germline ends.

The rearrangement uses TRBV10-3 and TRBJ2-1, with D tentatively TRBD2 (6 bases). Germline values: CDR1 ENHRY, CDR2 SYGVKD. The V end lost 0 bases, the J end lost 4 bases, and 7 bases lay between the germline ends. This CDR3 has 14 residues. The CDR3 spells CAISESGRYNEQFF. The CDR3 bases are TGTGCCATCAGTGAGTCCGGGAGATACAATGAGCAGTTCTTC.